The 19 T cell receptor beta chains below come from one sample, sequenced in a study of OX40 agonist ivuxolimab in advanced cancers. Sequenced by immunoSEQ multiplex PCR; TCRdb stores in-frame clones only, minus some. The table records some 40,000 clones, over 80% of them present only once. The sample in question was CD4+ or CD8+ T cells sorted from blood, obtained in a trial of the OX40 agonist ivuxolimab. These receptors were collected from an adult with an advanced solid tumor such as melanoma, head and neck, liver or kidney cancer.

The genes are TRBV5-1 and TRBJ2-7; the match to TRBD1 covers 8 bases. The ends lost 1 base at V and 0 bases at J; junction bases unmatched: 3. The germline V gene encodes CDR1 SGHRS and CDR2 YFSETQ. This CDR3 is 15 amino acids long. In nucleotides, the CDR3 is TGCGCCAGCAGCTTGACCGGGACAGGCTCCTACGAGCAGTACTTC. Its translation: CASSLTGTGSYEQYF.

The chain has TRBV5-4 and TRBJ2-7, with 7 bases aligning to TRBD2. The CDR3 has 14 residues. Germline V lookup: CDR1 SGHNT, CDR2 YYREEE (reference sequence). The J segment lost 6 bases and the V segment lost 4 bases, leaving 10 bases of the junction unmatched. CDR3 coding DNA: TGTGCCAGCAGCGCTCCCGGGACTACGCTCGAGCAGTACTTC. Its translation is CASSAPGTTLEQYF.

The rearrangement joins TRBV25-1 to TRBJ2-5, with unresolved D. The CDR3 sequence is 14 residues long. V lost 1 base, J lost 4 bases, and 10 bases lay in between. Germline V CDR1 and CDR2: MGHDK, SYGVNS. CDR3 DNA: TGTGCCAGCAGTGAATGGCTTCAAGGAGAGACCCAGTACTTC. Translated, it gives CASSEWLQGETQYF.

The chain uses TRBV9 and TRBJ2-7; 7 bases fit TRBD2. This CDR3 contains 15 residues. CDR1 is SGDLS and CDR2 is YYNGEE in the germline V gene. With V trimmed by 0 bases and J by 0 bases, 3 bases remained unmatched. CDR3 residues: CASSVEAGVSYEQYF. The CDR3, as DNA: TGTGCCAGCAGCGTAGAGGCGGGGGTCTCCTACGAGCAGTACTTC.

The V and J genes are TRBV18 and TRBJ2-5; 7 bases agree with TRBD2. V was pared by 0 bases and J by 1 base, with 5 bases of the junction left unmatched. The length of the CDR3 is 16 residues. Looked up from germline, CDR1 is KGHSH and CDR2 is LQKENI. The CDR3 loop reads CASSPPTTGGQETQYF. The CDR3 DNA reads as TGTGCCAGCTCACCACCGACGACGGGAGGCCAAGAGACCCAGTACTTC.

With respect to this clone: Other DNA sequences in this specimen translate into the identical CDR3. The genes are TRBV4-2 and TRBJ2-6, with 9 bases that match TRBD1. After removal of 4 bases from V and 7 bases from J, the junction contained 8 bases not matched to a gene. Per germline, CDR1 LGHNA and CDR2 YNFKEQ. The length of the CDR3 is 16 residues. CDR3 in DNA: TGTGCCAGCAGCCCGGGACAGGGTTTTGGAGCCAACGTCCTGACTTTC. Protein: CASSPGQGFGANVLTF.

The V and J genes are TRBV11-3 and TRBJ1-2; 7 bases agree with TRBD1. There are 12 residues in the CDR3. Unmatched junction bases numbered 6, after V lost 6 bases and J lost 8 bases. Germline V gene sequence: CDR1 SGHNT, CDR2 YENEEA. DNA of the CDR3: TGTGCCAGCAGTGCCGGGACAGCGGGCTACACCTTC. Amino acids: CASSAGTAGYTF.

This clone was recorded once. The rearrangement joins TRBV5-4 to TRBJ1-1; no definite D call. The germline gives CDR1 SGHNT, CDR2 YYREEE (reference sequence). There are 13 residues in the CDR3. V was trimmed by 1 base and J by 6 bases, leaving 10 bases between them. In DNA form, the CDR3 reads TGTGCCAGCAGCTTGTCACCTCTAGCTGAAGCTTTCTTT. Translated, it gives CASSLSPLAEAFF.

This clone was seen once. The chain employs TRBV15 and TRBJ1-1, with D uncertain. Trimming pared 4 bases from V and 7 bases from J, leaving 10 bases between. The CDR3 contains 12 residues. Germline CDR1 is LNHNV and CDR2 is YYDKDF (reference sequence). The CDR3 sequence: CATSTLGREAFF. The CDR3 DNA is TGTGCCACCAGCACCCTTGGGCGTGAAGCTTTCTTT.

This chain uses TRBV4-1 with TRBJ2-7, with D perhaps being TRBD1 or TRBD2 (5 bases each). The germline V and J ends were trimmed by 0 bases and 2 bases, with 11 bases remaining between them. Germline V gives CDR1 MGHRA, CDR2 YSYEKL. This CDR3 spans 15 amino acids. Written as DNA, the CDR3 is TGCGCCAGCAGCCAAGAAGGGACGGAAGCCTACGAGCAGTACTTC. Amino acid sequence: CASSQEGTEAYEQYF.

This clone was detected a few times. The chain combines TRBV6-5 with TRBJ1-3, with a possible D match to TRBD1 (5 bases). The CDR3 runs 14 residues. V gave up 5 bases and J gave up 2 bases, with 10 bases separating them. The germline V gene has CDR1 MNHEY and CDR2 SVGAGI. CDR3 region: CASSPGGAGNTIYF. Written as DNA, the CDR3 is TGTGCCAGCAGTCCCGGAGGGGCTGGAAACACCATATATTTT.

The rearrangement links TRBV5-4 to TRBJ1-6; maybe TRBD1 (6 bases). The CDR3 spans 14 residues. V shed 5 bases and J shed 5 bases, with 11 bases lying between them. Germline CDR1 SGHNT, CDR2 YYREEE (reference sequence). The CDR3 loop is CASRLQGNNSPLHF. CDR3 coding DNA: TGTGCCAGCAGACTACAGGGAAATAATTCACCCCTCCACTTT.

This clone showed up just once. The chain uses TRBV5-6 and TRBJ2-1; TRBD2 agrees at 7 bases. J was trimmed by 0 bases and V by 1 base; bases with no gene match: 7. Germline lookup yields CDR1 SGHDT and CDR2 YYEEEE. The CDR3 totals 17 residues. The CDR3: CASSLTTGGGSYNEQFF. CDR3 bases: TGTGCCAGCAGCTTGACCACAGGCGGGGGCTCCTACAATGAGCAGTTCTTC.

The chain recombines TRBV13 with TRBJ2-7; D possibly corresponds to TRBD2 (6 bases). This CDR3 has 14 amino acids. The germline V gene encodes CDR1 PRHDT and CDR2 FYEKMQ (reference sequence). V was clipped by 2 bases and J by 0 bases, with 8 bases between them. The CDR3 sequence: CASSLRDFSYEQYF. The CDR3 DNA follows: TGTGCCAGCAGCTTACGGGACTTCTCCTACGAGCAGTACTTC. Full variable domain (outside the CDR3, taken from reference TRBV13 and TRBJ2-7): AAGVIQSPRHLIKEKRETATLKCYPIPRHDTVYWYQQGPGQDPQFLISFYEKMQSDKGSIPDRFSAQQFSDYHSELNMSSLELGDSALYFCASSLRDFSYEQYFGPGTRLTVT.

The chain combines TRBV11-2 with TRBJ2-2, with D tentatively TRBD1 or TRBD2 (5 bases each). Germline lookup yields CDR1 SGHAT and CDR2 FQNNGV. The germline V and J ends were trimmed by 5 bases and 5 bases, with 21 bases remaining between them. The CDR3 totals 17 residues. This chain's CDR3 is CASSPRLGPAWTGELFF. As DNA, the CDR3 is TGTGCCAGCAGCCCGAGACTGGGACCGGCCTGGACCGGGGAGCTGTTTTTT.

This chain joins TRBV7-9 and TRBJ2-7; D is ambiguous. V gave up 4 bases and J gave up 4 bases, with 8 bases separating them. The germline gives CDR1 SEHNR, CDR2 FQNEAQ (reference sequence). This CDR3 contains 12 residues. The CDR3 protein is CASSYVQYEQYF. The CDR3 nucleotides read TGTGCCAGCAGCTACGTCCAGTACGAGCAGTACTTC.

The J gene is TRBJ2-2, the V gene TRBV9; D uncertain. The CDR3 runs 12 residues. Between the trimmed V and J ends, which lost 0 bases and 7 bases, there was a span of 4 bases. Germline values: CDR1 SGDLS, CDR2 YYNGEE. The CDR3 bases are TGTGCCAGCAGCGTAGATAGCGGGGAGCTGTTTTTT. Translated, it gives CASSVDSGELFF.

CDR3 residues: CASKVLQTYNEQFF. In DNA, the CDR3 is TGTGCCAGCAAAGTCCTCCAAACCTACAATGAGCAGTTCTTC. This chain joins TRBV7-6 and TRBJ2-1; no clear D. Looked up from germline, CDR1 is SGHVS and CDR2 is FNYEAQ. The CDR3 runs 14 residues. V was clipped by 7 bases and J by 2 bases, with 12 bases between them.

The rearrangement joins TRBV13 to TRBJ2-1; 7 bases match TRBD2. J gave up 5 bases and V 4 bases, and 5 bases lay outside the gene matches. The germline gives CDR1 PRHDT, CDR2 FYEKMQ (reference sequence). There are 14 residues in the CDR3. The chain's CDR3 is CASSSGLVNNEQFF. Written as DNA, the CDR3 is TGTGCCAGCAGCTCTGGACTAGTTAACAATGAGCAGTTCTTC.